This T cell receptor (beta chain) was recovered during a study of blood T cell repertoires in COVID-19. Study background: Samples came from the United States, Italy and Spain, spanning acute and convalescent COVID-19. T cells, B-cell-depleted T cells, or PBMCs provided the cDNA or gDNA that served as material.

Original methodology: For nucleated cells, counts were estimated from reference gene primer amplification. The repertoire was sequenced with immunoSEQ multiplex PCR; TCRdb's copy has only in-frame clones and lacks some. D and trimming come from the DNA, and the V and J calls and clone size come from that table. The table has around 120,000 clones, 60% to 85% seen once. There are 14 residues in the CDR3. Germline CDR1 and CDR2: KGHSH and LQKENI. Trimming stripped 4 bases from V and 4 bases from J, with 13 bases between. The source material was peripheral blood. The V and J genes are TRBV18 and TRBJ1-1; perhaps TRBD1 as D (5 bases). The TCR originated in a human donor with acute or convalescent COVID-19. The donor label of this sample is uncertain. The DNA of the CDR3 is TGTGCCAGCTCACTGGAGGGGCAGTTCACTGAAGCTTTCTTT. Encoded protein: CASSLEGQFTEAFF.